Described below is a single T cell receptor (beta chain) sequence and its context. Some clones are missing from TCRdb's copy, which holds only in-frame ones; the method was immunoSEQ multiplex PCR. The data hold approximately 18,000 clones, with roughly 40% observed a single time. This sample is part of a study of graft-versus-host responses after intestinal transplantation. Whole-study findings and limits: Those patients showing graft-donor T cell macrochimerism displayed high graft-versus-host to host-versus-graft clonal ratios in allografts.

The researchers put around 200,000 CFSE-labeled responder cells into plates with around 200,000 irradiated, violet-dye-labeled stimulator cells. The sample consisted of alloreactive CD4+ T cells from a mixed lymphocyte reaction culture, taken before transplantation. The subset: CFSE-low proliferating T cells sorted from approximately six-day pre-transplant mixed lymphocyte reaction (GvH or HvG direction). This TCR was sampled from a human patient who was an organ donor for intestinal transplantation.

The CDR3, as DNA: TGTGCCAGCAGTGCGAACGGGCCGTCTGGGGGCTACACCTTC. It encodes CASSANGPSGGYTF. The V gene is TRBV6-1, the J gene TRBJ1-2; D call uncertain. The germline V gene encodes CDR1 MNHNS and CDR2 SASEGT. V shed 4 bases and J shed 8 bases, with 17 bases lying between them. CDR3 length: 14 residues.